Below, 19 T cell receptor beta chains from the same sample are listed, as sequenced in a study of cytomegalovirus exposure and HLA in healthy donors. PCR was performed using 60 Vbeta and 13 Jbeta primers. Libraries were prepared by immunoSEQ multiplex PCR; TCRdb keeps only in-frame clonotypes and omits some of them. The data contain 180,000 or so clones, over 80% of them singletons. Sequencing input: PBMCs. These receptors were obtained from a man aged 35 to 55 in good health and CMV-seronegative.

The chain joins TRBV7-2 to TRBJ1-1; TRBD1 might be the D (6 bases). Germline values: CDR1 SGHTA, CDR2 FQGNSA. Trimming cost V 6 bases and J 3 bases, with 11 bases left between them. CDR3 size: 13 residues. Here the CDR3 reads CASREQGYTEAFF. The CDR3 region has the DNA TGTGCCAGCAGAGAACAGGGTTACACTGAAGCTTTCTTT.

This clone was found a few times. The V call is TRBV19, the J call TRBJ1-1; the D gene is possibly TRBD1 (6 bases). The CDR3 spans 15 residues. The ends were cut back, 3 bases at V and 1 base at J, with 12 bases in the middle. Germline V gives CDR1 LNHDA, CDR2 SQIVND (reference sequence). The CDR3 loop reads CASSIRGGPNTEAFF. The CDR3 nucleotides are TGTGCCAGTAGTATCCGGGGGGGCCCGAACACTGAAGCTTTCTTT.

The chain is built from TRBV6-4 and TRBJ2-1; TRBD1 agrees at 7 bases. The trim removed 4 bases at V and 0 bases at J, leaving 6 bases unmatched. The CDR3 runs 16 residues. Germline V CDR1 and CDR2: MRHNA, SNTAGT. The CDR3, as DNA: TGTGCCAGCAGTGTACAGGGGTTAAGCTCCTACAATGAGCAGTTCTTC. Amino acid sequence: CASSVQGLSSYNEQFF.

The genes are TRBV6-5 and TRBJ2-4; D might be TRBD1 (5 bases). V was pared by 5 bases and J by 1 base, with 12 bases between. Germline V gives CDR1 MNHEY, CDR2 SVGAGI. This CDR3 is 15 amino acids long. The CDR3, as DNA: TGTGCCAGCAGTCCAGGGAAGGGGGCCAAAAACATTCAGTACTTC. Translation gives CASSPGKGAKNIQYF.

The chain employs TRBV10-3 and TRBJ2-7; 10 bases line up with TRBD2. J gave up 9 bases and V 10 bases, and 24 bases lay outside the gene matches. CDR3 length: 17 residues. The germline gives CDR1 ENHRY, CDR2 SYGVKD. CDR3 nucleotides: TGTGCCACCATCAAAGTCCTAGCGGGAGAGGAGGCGGGTGCGCAGTACTTC. This encodes CATIKVLAGEEAGAQYF.

This sequence joins TRBV4-3 and TRBJ2-1; D perhaps matches TRBD2 (6 bases). Per the germline V gene, CDR1 is LGHNA and CDR2 is YSLEER. The length of the CDR3 is 15 residues. Trimming removed 1 base at V and 7 bases at J, with 14 bases between. The chain's CDR3 is CASSQGLVFGNEQFF. The CDR3 DNA is TGCGCCAGCAGCCAAGGACTAGTGTTTGGTAATGAGCAGTTCTTC.

The V and J genes are TRBV11-2 and TRBJ2-5, with a weak D call TRBD1 (6 bases). The germline V gene encodes CDR1 SGHAT and CDR2 FQNNGV. The CDR3 totals 18 residues. Trimming stripped 0 bases from V and 3 bases from J, with 20 bases between. The CDR3 protein is CASSLEMDRGVVKETQYF. CDR3 DNA: TGTGCCAGCAGCTTAGAAATGGACAGAGGGGTGGTAAAAGAGACCCAGTACTTC.

The V gene is TRBV30, the J gene TRBJ1-1; 7 bases are shared with TRBD1. V lost 5 bases, J lost 0 bases, and 9 bases stayed unmatched. CDR3 length: 15 residues. Germline loops: CDR1 GTSNPN, CDR2 SVGIG (reference sequence). Here the CDR3 reads CAWHRTGLLNTEAFF. The CDR3 DNA reads as TGTGCCTGGCATCGGACAGGCCTTTTGAACACTGAAGCTTTCTTT.

The chain links TRBV7-9 to TRBJ1-5; D not certain. The CDR3 is 16 residues long. V lost 2 bases and J 5 bases, leaving 16 bases between the germline ends. Germline V gene lookup returns CDR1 SEHNR and CDR2 FQNEAQ (reference sequence). The CDR3 DNA is TGTGCCAGCAGCTTATCCCCGGACGGGGAATATCAGCCCCAGCATTTT. Amino acids: CASSLSPDGEYQPQHF.

A few counts support this clone. V usage is TRBV19 and J usage is TRBJ2-3, with no clear D. The length of the CDR3 is 12 residues. Germline CDR1 LNHDA, CDR2 SQIVND (reference sequence). The V and J ends lost 3 bases and 7 bases respectively, with 8 bases between them. The DNA of the CDR3 is TGTGCCAGTAGTATGGTGCGAAATACGCAGTATTTT. It translates to CASSMVRNTQYF.

Written as DNA, the CDR3 is TGTGCCAGCAGCCGCGGACAGCTTAATGAAAAACTGTTTTTT. It codes for CASSRGQLNEKLFF. This rearrangement joins TRBV7-9 to TRBJ1-4, with D maybe TRBD1 (6 bases). The CDR3 contains 14 residues. V was clipped by 5 bases and J by 4 bases, with 11 bases between them. Looked up from germline, CDR1 is SEHNR and CDR2 is FQNEAQ (reference sequence).

A note on this clone: A junction boundary mismatches the germline segment, possibly from a read error. V gene TRBV5-5 combines with J gene TRBJ2-5; D is ambiguous. Germline-derived CDR1 and CDR2 are SGHKS and YYEKEE (reference sequence). The CDR3 has 16 residues. The CDR3 protein is CASSLRPPGSQGTQYF. The CDR3 DNA reads as TGTGCCAGCAGCTTAAGGCCGCCAGGCTCCCAAGGGACCCAGTACTTC. Supplemented by reference TRBV5-5 and TRBJ2-5, the full variable domain reads DAGVTQSPTHLIKTRGQQVTLRCSPISGHKSVSWYQQVLGQGPQFIFQYYEKEERGRGNFPDRFSARQFPNYSSELNVNALLLGDSALYLCASSLRPPGSQGTQYFGPGTRLLVL.

The chain is built from TRBV28 and TRBJ2-5; TRBD1 agrees at 7 bases. The CDR3 loop spans 14 amino acids. Germline trimming cut 7 bases from V and 7 bases from J; bases unmatched to any gene: 12. CDR1 and CDR2 (germline): MDHEN, SYDVKM. The DNA for the CDR3 is TGTGCCAGCATTACGGGACAGCCGACTGGGACCCAGTACTTC. Translated: CASITGQPTGTQYF. The variable domain in full, completed from reference TRBV28 and TRBJ2-5, reads DVKVTQSSRYLVKRTGEKVFLECVQDMDHENMFWYRQDPGLGLRLIYFSYDVKMKEKGDIPEGYSVSREKKERFSLILESASTNQTSMYLCASITGQPTGTQYFGPGTRLLVL.

The chain employs TRBV5-6 and TRBJ1-4; 7 bases map to TRBD1. The germline V gene encodes CDR1 SGHDT and CDR2 YYEEEE. With 0 bases clipped from V and 2 bases from J, the junction kept 4 bases outside the gene matches. The CDR3 runs to 16 residues. The CDR3 region has the DNA TGTGCCAGCAGCTTGGGACAGGGAGGCACTAATGAAAAACTGTTTTTT. The encoded protein is CASSLGQGGTNEKLFF. Full variable domain (outside the CDR3, taken from reference TRBV5-6 and TRBJ1-4): DAGVTQSPTHLIKTRGQQVTLRCSPKSGHDTVSWYQQALGQGPQFIFQYYEEEERQRGNFPDRFSGHQFPNYSSELNVNALLLGDSALYLCASSLGQGGTNEKLFFGSGTQLSVL.

The chain carries TRBV18 and TRBJ2-1, with D tentatively TRBD1 (6 bases). CDR1 KGHSH and CDR2 LQKENI come from the germline V gene. The CDR3 sequence is 13 residues long. V was pared by 6 bases and J by 5 bases, with 11 bases between. The CDR3 region is CASSPGQNNEQFF. In nucleotides, the CDR3 is TGTGCCAGCTCGCCAGGACAGAACAATGAGCAGTTCTTC.

The chain combines TRBV18 with TRBJ1-1; 7 positions match TRBD1. The trim removed 1 base at V and 4 bases at J, leaving 9 bases unmatched. The CDR3 extends over 16 amino acids. Per germline, CDR1 KGHSH and CDR2 LQKENI. The DNA for the CDR3 is TGTGCCAGCTCACCACGGGGAGACAGGGTTTTCACTGAAGCTTTCTTT. Amino acids: CASSPRGDRVFTEAFF.

The V call is TRBV6-5, the J call TRBJ2-5; 8 nucleotides match TRBD1. Germline V CDR1 and CDR2: MNHEY, SVGAGI. V gave up 8 bases and J gave up 4 bases; unmatched junction bases: 3. The CDR3 is 12 residues long. The CDR3: CASRTGGETQYF. DNA of the CDR3: TGTGCCAGCCGTACAGGGGGAGAGACCCAGTACTTC.

The CDR3 region is CASSIVGGTNTGELFF. The CDR3 coding sequence is TGTGCCAGTAGTATAGTGGGAGGAACGAACACCGGGGAGCTGTTTTTT. This chain connects TRBV19 to TRBJ2-2, with D possibly matching TRBD2 (6 bases). The CDR3 consists of 16 residues. Trimming took 1 base from V and 0 from J, leaving 9 bases between them. Germline V lookup: CDR1 LNHDA, CDR2 SQIVND (reference sequence).

In this sample, this clone turned up a few times. V gene TRBV25-1 combines with J gene TRBJ2-1, with 14 bases lining up with TRBD2. From germline, CDR1 is MGHDK and CDR2 SYGVNS. CDR3 length: 16 residues. J lost 3 bases, V lost 4 bases, and 2 bases had no gene match. CDR3 sequence (DNA): TGTGCCAGCAGTGGGACTAGCGGGGGGCTCTACAATGAGCAGTTCTTC. Encoded protein: CASSGTSGGLYNEQFF. Together with reference TRBV25-1 and TRBJ2-1, the CDR3 gives the full variable domain: EADIYQTPRYLVIGTGKKITLECSQTMGHDKMYWYQQDPGMELHLIHYSYGVNSTEKGDLSSESTVSRIRTEHFPLTLESARPSHTSQYLCASSGTSGGLYNEQFFGPGTRLTVL.